Following are 18 T cell receptor beta chains from one sample sequenced in a study of T-cell memory formation after mild COVID-19 (dated by TCRdb to the early 2020s). The library was made by 5' RACE. Reads for this sample came from an Illumina NovaSeq 6000. The public reads were reanalyzed by TCRdb: fastp trimming at Q25, MiXCR alignment, in-frame beta chains only. Rows merge per CDR3 protein into single entries with the most common DNA and genes. This sample comprises about 430,000 distinct CDR3 sequences, under 20% of them detected only once. About a fifth of the sample rests with the top ten. Sequencing was done on a sample of PBMCs or a T cell subset sorted from them (not recorded which). The source of these receptors is a man aged 18 to 35 who had mild COVID-19 (a few samples of this study predate the infection). The sample titles of this study are shuffled in the database, so cell type and time point are left out; the donor was told from shared clones.

In its sample, this clonotype was seen a few times. The chain couples TRBV7-9 to TRBJ2-3; 9 bases map to TRBD2. Losses at the gene ends were 5 bases for V and 3 bases for J; bases not matched to a gene: 3. The CDR3 is made up of 14 amino acids. The V gene's germline CDR1 is SEHNR and CDR2 FQNEAQ (reference sequence). CDR3 in amino acids: CASSAGGHTDTQYF. CDR3 coding DNA: TGTGCCAGCAGCGCGGGGGGGCATACAGATACGCAGTATTTT.

In this sample, this clonotype turned up a few times. The V gene is TRBV20-1, the J gene TRBJ1-4, with D hard to call. This CDR3 contains 14 residues. Germline V gene sequence: CDR1 DFQATT, CDR2 SNEGSKA (reference sequence). The V gene lost 0 bases and the J gene lost 7 bases, with 12 bases spanning the gap. The CDR3 DNA reads as TGCAGTGCTAGAGATCTCAAGCAAAGTGAAAAACTGTTTTTT. Residues: CSARDLKQSEKLFF.

This clonotype was recorded a few times. CDR3 sequence: CASSPASGARYEQYF. The CDR3 nucleotides read TGTGCCAGCTCACCAGCTAGCGGGGCCCGGTACGAGCAGTACTTC. This sequence joins TRBV18 and TRBJ2-7; 9 positions agree with TRBD2. Trimming at V came to 2 bases and at J to 4 bases, leaving 6 bases not matched to a gene. The germline V gene has CDR1 KGHSH and CDR2 LQKENI. CDR3 length: 15 residues.

This clonotype showed up just a few times. The chain combines TRBV6-5 with TRBJ2-7; D gene ambiguous. The germline CDR1 and CDR2 sequences are MNHEY and SVGAGI. The V end was cut by 6 bases, the J end by 7 bases, with 16 bases between. The CDR3 extends over 13 amino acids. Written as DNA, the CDR3 is TGTGCCAGCAGCCCCCGTTATTCCTTGGAGCAGTACTTC. Translated: CASSPRYSLEQYF.

This clonotype was picked up a small number of times. The chain has TRBV5-1 and TRBJ2-7, with D unresolved. CDR1 is SGHRS, CDR2 YFSETQ, per germline. V lost 4 bases to trimming and J lost 2 bases, with 16 bases between them. This CDR3 has 15 amino acids. CDR3 sequence: CASSLQGYGPYEQYF. In DNA form, the CDR3 reads TGCGCCAGCAGCCTTCAAGGGTATGGCCCCTACGAGCAGTACTTC. Using reference TRBV5-1 and TRBJ2-7 for the parts outside the CDR3, the full variable domain is KAGVTQTPRYLIKTRGQQVTLSCSPISGHRSVSWYQQTPGQGLQFLFEYFSETQRNKGNFPGRFSGRQFSNSRSEMNVSTLELGDSALYLCASSLQGYGPYEQYFGPGTRLTVT.

V is TRBV15 and J is TRBJ1-1; 7 bases fit TRBD1. The germline V gene encodes CDR1 LNHNV and CDR2 YYDKDF (reference sequence). The J segment lost 4 bases and the V segment lost 3 bases, leaving 5 bases of the junction unmatched. This CDR3 comprises 14 residues. The CDR3 protein is CATSSPTGITEAFF. Here the CDR3 DNA reads TGTGCCACCAGCAGCCCGACAGGGATCACTGAAGCTTTCTTT.

This clonotype was seen only a few times. The chain employs TRBV7-3 and TRBJ2-2; 8 bases are shared with TRBD2. The V gene end was trimmed by 5 bases and the J gene end by 0 bases; junction bases not matched to a gene: 5. The germline CDR1 and CDR2 sequences are SGHTA and FQGTGA. This CDR3 is built from 16 residues. CDR3 amino acids: CASSLTGGTNTGELFF. CDR3 coding DNA: TGTGCCAGCAGCCTCACGGGGGGGACGAACACCGGGGAGCTGTTTTTT.

This clonotype has more than one count but fewer than ten. This rearrangement joins TRBV11-2 to TRBJ2-5; tentative D call: TRBD2 (5 bases). Germline CDR1 reads SGHAT; CDR2 reads FQNNGV. This CDR3 region has 14 residues. V was trimmed by 3 bases and J by 4 bases, leaving 12 bases between them. The CDR3: CASSFGVAGETQYF. In nucleotides, the CDR3 is TGTGCCAGCAGCTTCGGGGTGGCAGGAGAGACCCAGTACTTC.

The rearrangement links TRBV5-1 to TRBJ2-5, with 12 nucleotides matching TRBD1. The CDR3 is 15 residues long. CDR1 is SGHRS, CDR2 YFSETQ, per germline. V shed 4 bases, J shed 1 base, and the junction held 2 bases outside the gene matches. Here the CDR3 reads CASSGTGGSQETQYF. CDR3 DNA sequence: TGCGCCAGCAGCGGGACAGGGGGCTCCCAAGAGACCCAGTACTTC.

The genes are TRBV11-2 and TRBJ1-2; TRBD1 is a possible D gene (5 bases). V was clipped by 2 bases and J by 7 bases, with 14 bases between them. From germline, CDR1 is SGHAT and CDR2 FQNNGV. The CDR3 is 14 amino acids. In DNA form, the CDR3 reads TGTGCCAGCAGCTTATACGTAGGGACCGGTGGCTACACCTTC. Protein product: CASSLYVGTGGYTF.

The rearrangement links TRBV20-1 to TRBJ2-3; 11 nucleotides align to TRBD2. Germline V gene sequence: CDR1 DFQATT, CDR2 SNEGSKA (reference sequence). This CDR3 has 15 amino acids. V trimming: 6 bases; J trimming: 1 base; junction bases outside the gene matches: 6. The DNA of the CDR3 is TGCAGTGCCGGTCAACTAGCGGGGGGCACAGATACGCAGTATTTT. It codes for CSAGQLAGGTDTQYF.

The chain links TRBV5-1 to TRBJ2-7; D perhaps matches TRBD1 (5 bases). V was cut by 0 bases and J by 3 bases, with 10 bases left in between. The CDR3 is 14 residues long. Germline values: CDR1 SGHRS, CDR2 YFSETQ. CDR3 DNA: TGCGCCAGCAGCTTGGCCGTAGGGGACTACGAGCAGTACGTC. Its translation is CASSLAVGDYEQYV.

This clonotype was observed at least ten times. The chain recombines TRBV11-2 with TRBJ2-1; no clear D. Germline V gene sequence: CDR1 SGHAT, CDR2 FQNNGV. The CDR3 extends over 14 amino acids. Trimming took 1 base from V and 1 from J, leaving 5 bases between them. Here the CDR3 reads CASSLVVSYNEQFF. CDR3 nucleotide sequence: TGTGCCAGCAGCTTAGTCGTGTCCTACAATGAGCAGTTCTTC.

The genes are TRBV6-8 and TRBJ1-5; D ambiguous. Trimming removed 11 bases at V and 4 bases at J, with 12 bases between. Germline V gives CDR1 MNHGY, CDR2 SAAAGT. This CDR3 spans 12 amino acids. As DNA, the CDR3 is TGTGCCGGAGGACGGATAAATCAGCCCCAGCATTTT. Translated, it gives CAGGRINQPQHF.

V usage is TRBV18 and J usage is TRBJ2-5; a possible D gene is TRBD2 (7 bases). Trimming pared 2 bases from V and 3 bases from J, leaving 10 bases between. Germline-derived CDR1 and CDR2 are KGHSH and LQKENI. This CDR3 has 14 amino acids. The CDR3 DNA sequence: TGTGCCAGCTCACCAGAGGGGGGGGAAGAGACCCAGTACTTC. This translates into CASSPEGGEETQYF.

The table lists this clonotype with many counts. The rearrangement joins TRBV20-1 to TRBJ1-1; D possibly corresponds to TRBD1 (6 bases). Between the trimmed V and J ends, which lost 7 bases and 9 bases, there was a span of 12 bases. This CDR3 region has 10 residues. The germline V gene has CDR1 DFQATT and CDR2 SNEGSKA (reference sequence). The CDR3 region is CSVGGEKAFF. The CDR3 nucleotides read TGCAGTGTAGGGGGAGAAAAAGCTTTCTTT.

This clonotype was seen only a few times. J is TRBJ2-6 and V is TRBV4-3; D may correspond to TRBD1 or TRBD2 (6 bases each). V lost 0 bases to trimming and J lost 2 bases, with 14 bases between them. The CDR3 is 18 amino acids. Germline V gives CDR1 LGHNA, CDR2 YSLEER. CDR3 region: CASSQDTGAGAGANVLTF. CDR3 DNA: TGCGCCAGCAGCCAAGATACGGGGGCCGGGGCTGGGGCCAACGTCCTGACTTTC.

The chain recombines TRBV30 with TRBJ1-3; D not resolved. V gave up 1 base and J gave up 4 bases, with 11 bases separating them. The CDR3 is made up of 14 amino acids. Germline-derived CDR1 and CDR2 are GTSNPN and SVGIG (reference sequence). DNA of the CDR3: TGTGCCTGGAGTGAAGGGTTTGCCGGAAACACCATATATTTT. Its translation: CAWSEGFAGNTIYF. Together with reference TRBV30 and TRBJ1-3, the CDR3 gives the full variable domain: SQTIHQWPATLVQPVGSPLSLECTVEGTSNPNLYWYRQAAGRGLQLLFYSVGIGQISSEVPQNLSASRPQDRQFILSSKKLLLSDSGFYLCAWSEGFAGNTIYFGEGSWLTVV.